Below, 24 T cell receptor beta chains from the same sample are listed, as sequenced in a study of T cells in Graves' hyperthyroidism and ophthalmopathy. What was amplified from RNA transcripts were TCR beta CDR3 regions. A first-round RT-PCR of the TCR CDR3 used the HTBI primer set. Using its own MiXCR run on the multiplex PCR reads, TCRdb lists one record per CDR3 protein. The sample records nearly 600,000 distinct CDR3 sequences, about 14% being singletons. Sequencing input: blood. These receptors originate from a woman between 25 and 40 years old with Graves' hyperthyroidism that later progressed to Graves' ophthalmopathy.

This clonotype was recorded at least ten times. V usage is TRBV3-1 and J usage is TRBJ1-5; tentative D call: TRBD1 (5 bases). Germline-derived CDR1 and CDR2 are LGHDT and YNNKEL (reference sequence). Trimming removed 0 bases at V and 15 bases at J, with 12 bases between. CDR3 size: 12 residues. The chain's CDR3 is CASSQEGQDAHF. In DNA, the CDR3 is TGTGCCAGCAGCCAAGAGGGGCAGGACGCGCATTTT.

The V gene is TRBV4-3, the J gene TRBJ2-4; the D is unclear. Looked up from germline, CDR1 is LGHNA and CDR2 is YSLEER. Trimming pared 0 bases from V and 4 bases from J, leaving 7 bases between. The length of the CDR3 is 14 residues. The CDR3 DNA reads TGCGCCAGCAGCCAAGATTACGGTAAAAACATTCAGTACTTC. Translated: CASSQDYGKNIQYF.

This clonotype has ten or more counts. The chain employs TRBV24-1 and TRBJ2-7; 14 bases line up with TRBD2. CDR3 length: 15 residues. CDR1 is KGHDR and CDR2 is SFDVKD in the germline V gene. The ends lost 3 bases at V and 4 bases at J; junction bases unmatched: 1. CDR3 nucleotide sequence: TGTGCCACCAGTGATGGACTAGCGGGGGGTTACGAGCAGTACTTC. Amino acids: CATSDGLAGGYEQYF.

This clonotype has ten or more counts. V and J are TRBV6-1 and TRBJ1-1, with D hard to call. V lost 6 bases and J 0 bases, leaving 14 bases between the germline ends. CDR3 length: 15 residues. The germline V gene encodes CDR1 MNHNS and CDR2 SASEGT. CDR3: CASSTTATLNTEAFF. CDR3 DNA: TGTGCCAGCAGCACCACGGCCACATTGAACACTGAAGCTTTCTTT.

A remark on this clonotype: One base away lies a much larger clone, so this may be a sequencing read error. V and J are TRBV12-3 or TRBV12-4 and TRBJ1-4, with D uncertain. Trimming pared 4 bases from V and 8 bases from J, leaving 17 bases between. The CDR3 length is 15 residues. The CDR3 region has the DNA TGTGCCAGCAGTTCGCGGACGGCTATCGACGAAAAACTGTTTTTT. This gives the protein CASSSRTAIDEKLFF.

Ten or more counts support this clonotype. This chain connects TRBV27 to TRBJ1-1; 8 bases line up with TRBD1. This CDR3 has 17 residues. J gave up 5 bases and V 5 bases, and 16 bases lay outside the gene matches. Germline assignment: CDR1 MNHEY and CDR2 SMNVEV (reference sequence). The CDR3 DNA sequence: TGTGCCAGCAGTCCCCCGCCAGGTTACAGGGGGGGGACTGAAGCTTTCTTT. Translation gives CASSPPPGYRGGTEAFF.

At least ten counts were recorded for this clonotype. This chain uses TRBV28 with TRBJ1-2; perhaps TRBD1 as D (6 bases). Germline assignment: CDR1 MDHEN and CDR2 SYDVKM. The CDR3 totals 14 residues. The V end was cut by 6 bases, the J end by 4 bases, with 15 bases between. The CDR3 bases are TGTGCCAGCAGGGCCGATCTAGGGGGCTATGGCTACACCTTC. This translates into CASRADLGGYGYTF.

The table lists this clonotype with many counts. As DNA, the CDR3 is TGCAGCGTTGAAACCCGACTAGCGGGACTAGGGCAGTACTTC. Its translation is CSVETRLAGLGQYF. The chain combines TRBV29-1 with TRBJ2-7; 11 bases map to TRBD2. Trimming cost V 2 bases and J 9 bases; bases outside gene matches: 9. The CDR3 length is 14 residues. Looked up from germline, CDR1 is SQVTM and CDR2 is ANQGSEA.

The sample holds a few counts of this clonotype. This sequence joins TRBV14 and TRBJ2-7, with D possibly TRBD2 on 6 matching bases. The CDR3 has 15 amino acids. Trimming took off 3 bases at V and 5 bases at J, with 17 bases between the two ends. Germline CDR1 SGHDN, CDR2 FVKESK. This chain's CDR3 is CASSQKGGYLNEQYF. For the CDR3, the DNA is TGTGCCAGCAGCCAGAAGGGAGGATATCTAAACGAGCAGTACTTC.

This clonotype was counted many times. The rearrangement joins TRBV20-1 to TRBJ2-1; weak D call: TRBD2 (6 bases). Germline V lookup: CDR1 DFQATT, CDR2 SNEGSKA (reference sequence). The CDR3 totals 13 residues. V lost 6 bases to trimming and J lost 4 bases, with 13 bases between them. CDR3 DNA sequence: TGCAGTGCCAACCGGGACTTTTACAATGAGCAGTTCTTC. Its translation is CSANRDFYNEQFF.

As for this clonotype: This may come from a read error, since a much larger clone is one base off. The rearrangement uses TRBV30 and TRBJ1-2; D is unclear. Germline V gene sequence: CDR1 GTSNPN, CDR2 SVGIG (reference sequence). V dropped 4 bases and J dropped 2 bases, with 14 bases sitting between them. CDR3 length: 14 amino acids. The CDR3 reads CAWTLPRENYGYTF. Here the CDR3 DNA reads TGTGCCTGGACCCTACCTAGGGAAAACTATGGCTACACCTTC.

This clonotype has ten or more counts. The chain uses TRBV12-3 or TRBV12-4 and TRBJ1-1, with D perhaps TRBD1 (6 bases). With 6 bases removed from V and 7 bases from J, the gap between germline ends came to 15 bases. This CDR3 has 13 amino acids. The CDR3: CASRRRRGIEAFF. The CDR3 coding sequence is TGTGCCAGCAGACGCAGGAGGGGGATTGAAGCTTTCTTT.

The table lists this clonotype with a few counts. This chain connects TRBV5-1 to TRBJ1-2, with 9 bases lining up with TRBD1. V lost 4 bases, J lost 6 bases, and 4 bases stayed unmatched. CDR3 length equals 13 residues. Germline CDR1 and CDR2: SGHRS and YFSETQ. The CDR3 sequence: CASSRTGGDGYTF. In DNA, the CDR3 is TGCGCCAGCAGCCGAACAGGGGGCGATGGCTACACCTTC.

A single count supports this clonotype. This may arise from a read error, as a much more abundant clone is one base away. This is likely a read error, given that the CDR3 carries no conserved phenylalanine or tryptophan at its end. V usage is TRBV5-1 and J usage is TRBJ1-1, with 7 bases aligning to TRBD1. Per germline, CDR1 SGHRS and CDR2 YFSETQ. The CDR3 contains 15 residues. Trimming at V came to 4 bases and at J to 2 bases, leaving 8 bases not matched to a gene. The CDR3 here is CASSPRQGPNTEAFL. The CDR3 DNA is TGCGCCAGCAGCCCAAGACAGGGCCCCAACACTGAAGCTTTCCTT.

This clonotype turned up a few times. The chain has TRBV19 and TRBJ1-4, with no clear D. Between the trimmed V and J ends, which lost 6 bases and 0 bases, there was a span of 8 bases. Per germline, CDR1 LNHDA and CDR2 SQIVND (reference sequence). The CDR3 runs to 14 residues. The CDR3 loop is CASRKAATNEKLFF. The DNA for the CDR3 is TGTGCCAGTAGAAAGGCAGCAACTAATGAAAAACTGTTTTTT.

The sample holds a few counts of this clonotype. V usage is TRBV3-1 and J usage is TRBJ1-3; possible D gene TRBD1, 5 bases. The CDR3 has 16 amino acids. Germline V gene data show CDR1 as LGHDT and CDR2 as YNNKEL (reference sequence). Trimming stripped 3 bases from V and 0 bases from J, with 12 bases between. The CDR3 DNA reads as TGTGCCAGCAGCCACCGGGGCTCTTACTCTGGAAACACCATATATTTT. Its protein product is CASSHRGSYSGNTIYF.

This clonotype has at least ten counts. In nucleotides, the CDR3 is TGTGCCAGCAGCCAAGGACTAGCGGGAGTATCCGGGGAGCTGTTTTTT. As protein: CASSQGLAGVSGELFF. The J gene is TRBJ2-2, the V gene TRBV3-1; 12 nucleotides match TRBD2. The CDR3 spans 16 residues. The V segment lost 1 base and the J segment 6 bases; nucleotides outside the gene matches: 3. CDR1 and CDR2 from the germline V gene are LGHDT and YNNKEL (reference sequence).

This clonotype showed up just a few times. The chain has TRBV4-1 and TRBJ2-1; 9 bases align to TRBD1. The length of the CDR3 is 14 residues. From germline, CDR1 is MGHRA and CDR2 YSYEKL. The trim removed 7 bases at V and 7 bases at J, leaving 8 bases unmatched. Here the CDR3 reads CASNFPDRGNEQFF. The CDR3, as DNA: TGCGCCAGCAACTTTCCCGACAGGGGGAATGAGCAGTTCTTC.

This clonotype was picked up a small number of times. The chain couples TRBV4-1 to TRBJ1-5, with TRBD1 as a possible D gene (6 bases). V was clipped by 4 bases and J by 4 bases, with 20 bases between them. CDR1 and CDR2 from the germline V gene are MGHRA and YSYEKL. The CDR3 covers 17 residues. The CDR3 spells CASSPWRGGSLNQPQHF. Here the CDR3 DNA reads TGCGCCAGCAGCCCTTGGAGGGGGGGATCGTTGAATCAGCCCCAGCATTTT.

This clonotype has ten or more counts. The V call is TRBV6-1, the J call TRBJ1-1, with D tentatively TRBD1 (5 bases). The germline V gene encodes CDR1 MNHNS and CDR2 SASEGT. The CDR3 extends over 12 amino acids. Trimming stripped 6 bases from V and 10 bases from J, with 15 bases between. The CDR3 DNA reads as TGTGCCAGCAGCCTCGGTGGGCAGGGAGCTTTCTTT. Protein product: CASSLGGQGAFF.

This clonotype was observed at least ten times. This rearrangement joins TRBV20-1 to TRBJ2-3; 7 bases match TRBD2. CDR3 length equals 13 residues. V shed 6 bases and J 5 bases; nucleotides not matched to a gene: 8. From germline, CDR1 is DFQATT and CDR2 SNEGSKA (reference sequence). The DNA for the CDR3 is TGCAGTGCGCGCGCGGGGGTTGAAGATACGCAGTATTTT. Encoded protein: CSARAGVEDTQYF.

This clonotype was found many times. V is TRBV12-3 or TRBV12-4 and J is TRBJ2-7; TRBD2 agrees at 10 bases. The V segment lost 6 bases and the J segment 3 bases; nucleotides outside the gene matches: 5. The CDR3 is made up of 14 amino acids. In nucleotides, the CDR3 is TGTGCCAGCAGGCGGACTAGCGGAAGCTACGAGCAGTACTTC. Amino acid sequence: CASRRTSGSYEQYF.

This chain links TRBV28 with TRBJ2-3; possibly TRBD1 for D (7 bases). The germline V and J ends were trimmed by 2 bases and 5 bases, with 20 bases remaining between them. The length of the CDR3 is 17 residues. In germline, CDR1 is MDHEN, CDR2 SYDVKM. CDR3 DNA: TGTGCCAGCAGTTTAGACAGGGCCACGGGGGAGAAAGATACGCAGTATTTT. Translated, it gives CASSLDRATGEKDTQYF.

A single count supports this clonotype. This chain links TRBV2 with TRBJ1-1; 8 bases are a match to TRBD1. Germline V gene data show CDR1 as SNHLY and CDR2 as FYNNEI. Trimming at V came to 5 bases and at J to 10 bases, leaving 9 bases not matched to a gene. The CDR3 contains 13 residues. The CDR3 bases are TGTGCCAGCAGTCCTTCCTGGACAGGGAGAGCTTTCTTT. Translation: CASSPSWTGRAFF.